This T cell receptor (beta chain) was identified in a study of blood T cell repertoires in COVID-19. About the study: The cDNA or gDNA used as material had been derived from T cells, B-cell-depleted T cells, or PBMCs.

Data came from immunoSEQ multiplex PCR; TCRdb stores just in-frame clones and leaves some out. The sample includes some 400,000 clones, approximately 90% of them seen just once. This study enrolled people aged 18 to 89 from roughly 22 US geographic areas. Sequenced input: PBMCs or T cells enriched from blood (not recorded which). This TCR came from a man aged 25-40 years who had recovered from COVID-19.

CDR3 DNA: TGTGCCAGCACCATCGACAGGGGGGGCTACGAGCAGTACTTC. Its translation is CASTIDRGGYEQYF. The gene calls are TRBV28 and TRBJ2-7; 9 positions match TRBD1. Germline trimming cut 7 bases from V and 3 bases from J; bases unmatched to any gene: 7. The length of the CDR3 is 14 residues. Germline V gives CDR1 MDHEN, CDR2 SYDVKM.